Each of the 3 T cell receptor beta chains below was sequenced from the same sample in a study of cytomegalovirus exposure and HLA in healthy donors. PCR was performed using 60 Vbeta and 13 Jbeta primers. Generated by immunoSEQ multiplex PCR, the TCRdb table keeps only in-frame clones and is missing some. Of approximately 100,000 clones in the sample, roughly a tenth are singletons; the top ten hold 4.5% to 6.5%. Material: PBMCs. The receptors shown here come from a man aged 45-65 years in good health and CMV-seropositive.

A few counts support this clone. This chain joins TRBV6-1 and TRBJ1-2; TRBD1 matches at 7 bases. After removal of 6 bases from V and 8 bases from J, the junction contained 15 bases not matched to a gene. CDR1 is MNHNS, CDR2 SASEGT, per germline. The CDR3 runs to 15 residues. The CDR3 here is CASRNLERQGGGYTF. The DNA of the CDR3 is TGTGCCAGCAGAAACCTTGAGCGCCAGGGGGGCGGCTACACCTTC.

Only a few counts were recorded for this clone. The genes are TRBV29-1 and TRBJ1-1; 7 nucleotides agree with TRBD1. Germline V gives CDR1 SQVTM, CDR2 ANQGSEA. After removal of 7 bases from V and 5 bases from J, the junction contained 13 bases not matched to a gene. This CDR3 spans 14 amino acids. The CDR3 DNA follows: TGCAGCGGCCAAGTAGGGGGCTCACAAACTGAAGCTTTCTTT. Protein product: CSGQVGGSQTEAFF.

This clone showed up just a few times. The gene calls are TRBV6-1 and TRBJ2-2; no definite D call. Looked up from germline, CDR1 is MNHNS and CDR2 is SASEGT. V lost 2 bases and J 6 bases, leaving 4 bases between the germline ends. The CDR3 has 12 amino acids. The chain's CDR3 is CASSESAGELFF. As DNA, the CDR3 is TGTGCCAGCAGTGAATCGGCCGGGGAGCTGTTTTTT.